The present TCR beta chain was sequenced within a study of untreated major depressive disorder. Among patients, depression was moderate to severe. This table comes from immunoSEQ multiplex PCR, and its TCRdb copy is limited to in-frame clones, with some not included. The sample yields about 25,000 clones, 91% seen once. Remarks on this clone: The antigen remains undetermined.

The CDR3 is 15 residues long. J gave up 7 bases and V 2 bases, and 9 bases lay outside the gene matches. Germline assignment: CDR1 SGHAT and CDR2 FQNNGV. Overall study findings and caveats: Only three preselected Vbeta families were compared in sequencing. CD4+ T cells from depressed patients used TRBV05-01 (Vbeta 5.1) more often than controls. A comparatively small sample limits the generalizability of these findings.

The receptor was isolated from a woman in her 30s with major depressive disorder. Sequenced material: CD4+ T cells from PBMCs. The chain combines TRBV11-2 with TRBJ2-7; TRBD1 agrees at 9 bases. The CDR3, as DNA: TGTGCCAGCAGCTTAAGGGACAGGGCGTCGCGGGAGCAGTACTTC. Translated: CASSLRDRASREQYF. The complete variable domain, with remaining parts taken from reference TRBV11-2 and TRBJ2-7, reads EAGVAQSPRYKIIEKRQSVAFWCNPISGHATLYWYQQILGQGPKLLIQFQNNGVVDDSQLPKDRFSAERLKGVDSTLKIQPAKLEDSAVYLCASSLRDRASREQYFGPGTRLTVT.